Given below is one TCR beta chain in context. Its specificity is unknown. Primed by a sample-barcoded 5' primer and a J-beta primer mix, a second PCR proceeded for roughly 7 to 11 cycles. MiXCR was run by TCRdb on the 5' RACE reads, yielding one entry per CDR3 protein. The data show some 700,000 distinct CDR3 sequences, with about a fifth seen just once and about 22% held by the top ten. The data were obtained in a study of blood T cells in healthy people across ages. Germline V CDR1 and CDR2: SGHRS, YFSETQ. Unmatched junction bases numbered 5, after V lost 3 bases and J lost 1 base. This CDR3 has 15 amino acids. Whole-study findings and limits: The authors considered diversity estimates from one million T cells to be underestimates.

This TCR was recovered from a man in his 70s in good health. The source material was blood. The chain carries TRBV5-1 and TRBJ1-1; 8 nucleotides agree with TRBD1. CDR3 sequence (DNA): TGCGCCAGCAGCTCGACGACAGGGGCGAACACTGAAGCTTTCTTT. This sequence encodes CASSSTTGANTEAFF.